The 18 T cell receptor beta chains below all came from one sample that was sequenced in a study of PD-1 blockade in classical Hodgkin lymphoma. All patients relapsed after autologous stem cell transplantation, and brentuximab vedotin exposure varied. Data came from immunoSEQ multiplex PCR; TCRdb stores just in-frame clones and leaves some out. Counted here are some 64,000 clones, roughly nine tenths occurring once; the ten biggest clones make up about 15%. This specimen was peripheral blood mononuclear cells (PBMCs), taken at baseline. The receptors here all came from a human donor with classical Hodgkin lymphoma.

This clone appeared once. V and J are TRBV15 and TRBJ1-3, with a possible D match to TRBD1 (5 bases). The V end lost 9 bases, the J end lost 7 bases, and 13 bases lay between the germline ends. The CDR3 spans 12 residues. Per germline, CDR1 LNHNV and CDR2 YYDKDF (reference sequence). The chain's CDR3 is CATGVGQNTIYF. The CDR3 DNA reads as TGTGCCACAGGGGTGGGGCAGAACACCATATATTTT.

V and J are TRBV30 and TRBJ1-2; 8 bases line up with TRBD1. The CDR3 has 11 amino acids. In germline, CDR1 is GTSNPN, CDR2 SVGIG (reference sequence). With V trimmed by 4 bases and J by 12 bases, 7 bases remained unmatched. CDR3 sequence (DNA): TGTGCCTGGACCCTGGGACAGGCCAACACCTTC. It codes for CAWTLGQANTF.

V is TRBV30 and J is TRBJ1-4; D remains ambiguous. In germline, CDR1 is GTSNPN, CDR2 SVGIG (reference sequence). The CDR3 extends over 14 amino acids. V gave up 1 base and J gave up 5 bases, with 11 bases separating them. The CDR3 protein is CAWSGGVGNEKLFF. CDR3 DNA: TGTGCCTGGAGTGGAGGCGTGGGGAATGAAAAACTGTTTTTT.

The chain joins TRBV5-1 to TRBJ1-2; D is perhaps TRBD1 (5 bases). This CDR3 is 17 amino acids long. Germline CDR1 SGHRS, CDR2 YFSETQ. V lost 1 base to trimming and J lost 2 bases, with 18 bases between them. CDR3 sequence (DNA): TGCGCCAGCAGCTTGATAAGGAGTGGGGGTCTCAACTATGGCTACACCTTC. Translating it yields CASSLIRSGGLNYGYTF.

By share, this clone ranks as medium-sized (0.01 to 0.1%). The V and J genes are TRBV29-1 and TRBJ1-1, with TRBD1 matching 10 bases. Germline CDR1 and CDR2: SQVTM and ANQGSEA. J gave up 4 bases and V 6 bases, and 5 bases lay outside the gene matches. This CDR3 spans 13 amino acids. CDR3 coding DNA: TGCAGCGTCGACAGGGGGCGAAGCACTGAAGCTTTCTTT. Residues: CSVDRGRSTEAFF.

The rearrangement joins TRBV30 to TRBJ1-1, with D possibly matching TRBD1 (5 bases). V dropped 2 bases and J dropped 4 bases, with 8 bases sitting between them. Germline V CDR1 and CDR2: GTSNPN, SVGIG (reference sequence). The CDR3 runs 12 residues. CDR3 sequence: CAWSRGLTEAFF. In DNA, the CDR3 is TGTGCCTGGAGTAGGGGCCTCACTGAAGCTTTCTTT.

This chain uses TRBV4-1 with TRBJ1-5, with TRBD1 as a possible D gene (6 bases). The CDR3 is 17 residues long. V was cut by 5 bases and J by 3 bases, with 20 bases left in between. The germline CDR1 and CDR2 sequences are MGHRA and YSYEKL. The CDR3 is CASSAIDQGPYNQPQHF. In DNA, the CDR3 is TGCGCCAGCAGCGCGATTGATCAGGGGCCCTACAATCAGCCCCAGCATTTT.

The V gene is TRBV5-6, the J gene TRBJ2-7, with D tentatively TRBD2 (6 bases). Per the germline V gene, CDR1 is SGHDT and CDR2 is YYEEEE. The CDR3 sequence is 15 residues long. V was trimmed by 3 bases and J by 2 bases, leaving 15 bases between them. CDR3 nucleotide sequence: TGTGCCAGCAGCTCCCTGGGGGGTGGGCCCTACGAGCAGTACTTC. It codes for CASSSLGGGPYEQYF.

The gene calls are TRBV19 and TRBJ2-1, with D uncertain. CDR3 size: 15 residues. From germline, CDR1 is LNHDA and CDR2 SQIVND (reference sequence). Trimming took 3 bases from V and 0 from J, leaving 9 bases between them. The CDR3 DNA reads as TGTGCCAGTAGTATTAAGAACCCCTCCTACAATGAGCAGTTCTTC. Protein: CASSIKNPSYNEQFF.

This clone occurred a few times. V and J are TRBV18 and TRBJ1-1; D is uncertain. V was cut by 3 bases and J by 0 bases, with 14 bases left in between. This CDR3 spans 16 amino acids. Germline V gene sequence: CDR1 KGHSH, CDR2 LQKENI. CDR3 sequence reads: CASSPFTPDMNTEAFF. CDR3 DNA sequence: TGTGCCAGCTCACCTTTTACCCCCGACATGAACACTGAAGCTTTCTTT.

The V and J genes are TRBV7-2 and TRBJ2-1; the D gene is possibly TRBD2 (6 bases). The CDR3 runs to 12 residues. CDR1 is SGHTA and CDR2 is FQGNSA in the germline V gene. The V end was cut by 5 bases, the J end by 10 bases, with 12 bases between. The CDR3 region is CASSVSAGEQFF. In DNA, the CDR3 is TGTGCCAGCAGCGTTAGCGCGGGGGAGCAGTTCTTC.

The rearrangement joins TRBV18 to TRBJ1-1, with a possible D match to TRBD1 (6 bases). This CDR3 has 14 residues. Germline CDR1 reads KGHSH; CDR2 reads LQKENI. The germline V and J ends were trimmed by 3 bases and 3 bases, with 11 bases remaining between them. CDR3 coding DNA: TGTGCCAGCTCACCGGGGGGCTTCGACACTGAAGCTTTCTTT. Residues: CASSPGGFDTEAFF.

The table lists this clone with a few counts. The rearrangement links TRBV19 to TRBJ2-7, with TRBD1 as a possible D gene (6 bases). Germline V lookup: CDR1 LNHDA, CDR2 SQIVND (reference sequence). The CDR3 consists of 13 residues. The V and J ends lost 8 bases and 0 bases respectively, with 11 bases between them. Here the CDR3 reads CASGEQGSYEQYF. The CDR3 nucleotides read TGTGCCAGTGGGGAACAGGGCTCCTACGAGCAGTACTTC.

This chain joins TRBV27 and TRBJ2-1; D is perhaps TRBD2 (6 bases). Per the germline V gene, CDR1 is MNHEY and CDR2 is SMNVEV (reference sequence). Trimming took 3 bases from V and 7 from J, leaving 10 bases between them. The CDR3 length is 13 residues. The CDR3 reads CASSFGLTNEQFF. The CDR3 bases are TGTGCCAGCAGTTTCGGACTAACTAATGAGCAGTTCTTC.

V usage is TRBV7-6 and J usage is TRBJ1-2; D possibly corresponds to TRBD1 (5 bases). Germline CDR1 and CDR2: SGHVS and FNYEAQ. The CDR3 has 16 residues. V was clipped by 4 bases and J by 2 bases, with 17 bases between them. CDR3 nucleotides: TGTGCCAGCAGCTCGAACGCGGGGCACCGAAACTATGGCTACACCTTC. It translates to CASSSNAGHRNYGYTF.

V gene TRBV12-5 combines with J gene TRBJ2-1; D might be TRBD1 or TRBD2, each matching 5 bases. Germline V gene data show CDR1 as LGHNT and CDR2 as FRNRAP. V shed 6 bases and J shed 0 bases, with 12 bases lying between them. This CDR3 region has 15 residues. CDR3 protein: CASGAGTSSYNEQFF. CDR3 DNA: TGTGCTAGTGGCGCAGGGACGAGCTCCTACAATGAGCAGTTCTTC.

This chain uses TRBV5-1 with TRBJ1-2; tentative D call: TRBD1 (5 bases). Trimming took 6 bases from V and 1 from J, leaving 13 bases between them. The germline gives CDR1 SGHRS, CDR2 YFSETQ. The CDR3 length is 14 residues. The CDR3 protein is CASKISGINYGYTF. In nucleotides, the CDR3 is TGCGCCAGCAAAATATCAGGGATTAACTATGGCTACACCTTC.

The V call is TRBV30, the J call TRBJ2-7, with 7 bases aligning to TRBD1. The CDR3 sequence is 12 residues long. Germline V lookup: CDR1 GTSNPN, CDR2 SVGIG (reference sequence). The J segment lost 3 bases and the V segment lost 3 bases, leaving 2 bases of the junction unmatched. This chain's CDR3 is CAWRGTVYEQYF. CDR3 coding DNA: TGTGCCTGGAGGGGGACAGTCTACGAGCAGTACTTC.